What follows are 31 T cell receptor beta chains derived from one specimen sequenced in a study of neurological immune-mediated disorders. MiXCR was run by TCRdb on the 5' RACE reads, yielding one entry per CDR3 protein. The sample carries roughly 70,000 distinct CDR3 sequences, roughly 3.9% recorded once. Material for sequencing was PBMCs. The receptors shown here come from a man aged 25 to 40 with multiple sclerosis.

This clonotype occurred many times. The chain uses TRBV12-3 or TRBV12-4 and TRBJ2-1; D gene ambiguous. V lost 10 bases and J lost 7, with 11 bases in between. This CDR3 spans 11 amino acids. CDR3 coding DNA: TGTGCCATACAAGGGCGGAATGAGCAGTTCTTC. Translated: CAIQGRNEQFF.

This clonotype was seen repeatedly, ten times or more. The chain employs TRBV2 and TRBJ2-3, with 11 bases aligning to TRBD2. The CDR3 is 13 residues long. J was trimmed by 6 bases and V by 9 bases; bases with no gene match: 5. Germline CDR1 and CDR2: SNHLY and FYNNEI. CDR3 sequence: CARSTSGADTQYF. CDR3 nucleotides: TGTGCCAGGTCGACTAGCGGGGCGGATACGCAGTATTTT. The variable domain in full, with the rest retrieved from reference TRBV2 and TRBJ2-3, is EPEVTQTPSHQVTQMGQEVILRCVPISNHLYFYWYRQILGQKVEFLVSFYNNEISEKSEIFDDQFSVERPDGSNFTLKIRSTKLEDSAMYFCARSTSGADTQYFGPGTRLTVL.

At least ten counts were recorded for this clonotype. The chain couples TRBV12-3 or TRBV12-4 to TRBJ2-1; D unresolved. The CDR3 runs 13 residues. V lost 3 bases and J 5 bases, leaving 8 bases between the germline ends. CDR3 sequence: CASSFPSNNEQFF. The CDR3 nucleotides read TGTGCCAGCAGTTTTCCCAGCAACAATGAGCAGTTCTTC.

This clonotype was seen repeatedly, ten times or more. The rearrangement links TRBV10-2 to TRBJ2-7; 7 positions match TRBD2. J gave up 0 bases and V 8 bases, and 13 bases lay outside the gene matches. Germline CDR1 reads WSHSY; CDR2 reads SAAADI. The CDR3 sequence is 16 residues long. CDR3 region: CASGGRAAGSSYEQYF. As DNA, the CDR3 is TGCGCCAGCGGGGGTCGGGCAGCGGGAAGCTCCTACGAGCAGTACTTC.

This clonotype came up many times. At one end the junction does not follow the germline gene, possibly because of a read error. The J gene is TRBJ2-1, the V gene TRBV12-3 or TRBV12-4; D uncertain. The CDR3 has 12 amino acids. The CDR3 DNA is TGTGCCAGCAGCTTAGACACGACCTCACGGTTCTTC. Amino acids: CASSLDTTSRFF.

This clonotype was detected many times. The chain combines TRBV7-6 with TRBJ2-7, with a tentative D call TRBD1 (6 bases). V was clipped by 0 bases and J by 5 bases, with 14 bases between them. Germline V gene data show CDR1 as SGHVS and CDR2 as FNYEAQ. CDR3 length: 15 amino acids. In DNA, the CDR3 is TGTGCCAGCAGCTTAGCAAGGGACATTGTTCACGAGCAGTACTTC. As protein: CASSLARDIVHEQYF.

This clonotype was picked up many times. This chain joins TRBV5-5 and TRBJ2-7; D remains ambiguous. V lost 2 bases and J 9 bases, leaving 12 bases between the germline ends. Per germline, CDR1 SGHKS and CDR2 YYEKEE (reference sequence). The CDR3 contains 12 residues. Here the CDR3 DNA reads TGTGCCAGCAGCTTAATATCAGGCGGGCAGTACTTC. This gives the protein CASSLISGGQYF.

This clonotype was seen more than once but under ten times. J is TRBJ1-1 and V is TRBV20-1, with D hard to call. The CDR3 consists of 12 residues. Trimming took off 6 bases at V and 1 base at J, with 9 bases between the two ends. CDR1 and CDR2 (germline): DFQATT, SNEGSKA (reference sequence). The DNA of the CDR3 is TGCAGTGCGGGTTTGGCGAACACTGAAGCTTTCTTT. Translated, it gives CSAGLANTEAFF.

This clonotype was picked up a small number of times. The V call is TRBV5-1, the J call TRBJ2-1; D is unresolved. The CDR3 has 15 amino acids. Trimming shortened V by 1 base and J by 0 bases, and 8 bases separated the two germline ends. Germline lookup yields CDR1 SGHRS and CDR2 YFSETQ. The CDR3 here is CASSLWATSYNEQFF. The CDR3 nucleotides read TGCGCCAGCAGCTTGTGGGCCACCTCCTACAATGAGCAGTTCTTC.

This clonotype was recorded at least ten times. J is TRBJ1-5 and V is TRBV9; D is unclear. Trimming stripped 4 bases from V and 7 bases from J, with 15 bases between. This CDR3 spans 14 amino acids. The germline CDR1 and CDR2 sequences are SGDLS and YYNGEE. CDR3 bases: TGTGCCAGCAGCCGGTCGGAGGTGCAGCAGCCCCAGCATTTT. Its translation is CASSRSEVQQPQHF.

This clonotype was recorded many times. The V call is TRBV5-1, the J call TRBJ2-1; TRBD2 agrees at 13 bases. This CDR3 has 15 residues. V shed 3 bases and J 10 bases; nucleotides not matched to a gene: 7. Germline assignment: CDR1 SGHRS and CDR2 YFSETQ. CDR3 sequence: CASSSGLAGTQEQFF. DNA of the CDR3: TGCGCCAGCAGCTCGGGACTAGCGGGGACCCAGGAGCAGTTCTTC.

This clonotype showed up many times. This chain's CDR3 is CASSSGASTDTQYF. In nucleotides, the CDR3 is TGCGCCAGCTCTAGCGGGGCTAGCACAGATACGCAGTATTTT. V gene TRBV5-1 combines with J gene TRBJ2-3; 9 bases fit TRBD2. The CDR3 covers 14 residues. In germline, CDR1 is SGHRS, CDR2 YFSETQ. Germline trimming cut 7 bases from V and 0 bases from J; bases unmatched to any gene: 3.

This clonotype was found many times. This chain links TRBV5-1 with TRBJ2-5; 14 bases match TRBD2. This CDR3 has 16 residues. J lost 3 bases, V lost 4 bases, and 5 bases had no gene match. Per the germline V gene, CDR1 is SGHRS and CDR2 is YFSETQ. The CDR3 here is CASSPSTSGGEETQYF. The CDR3 DNA is TGCGCCAGCAGCCCGTCGACTAGCGGGGGGGAAGAGACCCAGTACTTC.

The table lists this clonotype with a few counts. The chain couples TRBV11-2 to TRBJ2-2; a weak D match, TRBD2 (6 bases). The CDR3 length is 19 residues. V was trimmed by 5 bases and J by 0 bases, leaving 22 bases between them. Looked up from germline, CDR1 is SGHAT and CDR2 is FQNNGV. The CDR3 region is CASSGLGGRSATNTGELFF. The CDR3, as DNA: TGTGCCAGCAGCGGGTTGGGAGGACGAAGCGCTACGAACACCGGGGAGCTGTTTTTT. Supplemented by reference TRBV11-2 and TRBJ2-2, the full variable domain reads EAGVAQSPRYKIIEKRQSVAFWCNPISGHATLYWYQQILGQGPKLLIQFQNNGVVDDSQLPKDRFSAERLKGVDSTLKIQPAKLEDSAVYLCASSGLGGRSATNTGELFFGEGSRLTVL.

This clonotype has ten or more counts. CDR3 region: CASSRTEGNTIYF. The DNA of the CDR3 is TGCGCCAGCAGTAGAACCGAGGGGAACACCATATATTTT. The chain recombines TRBV5-1 with TRBJ1-3, with D possibly matching TRBD1 (5 bases). V lost 5 bases and J lost 7, with 13 bases in between. Germline V gene sequence: CDR1 SGHRS, CDR2 YFSETQ. The CDR3 has 13 residues.

This clonotype was seen many times. The chain joins TRBV3-1 to TRBJ1-4; D not resolved. Trimming pared 2 bases from V and 6 bases from J, leaving 16 bases between. There are 16 residues in the CDR3. Germline loops: CDR1 LGHDT, CDR2 YNNKEL (reference sequence). The CDR3 region is CASSQFAAGWDEKLFF. The CDR3 DNA follows: TGTGCCAGCAGCCAATTTGCTGCAGGCTGGGATGAAAAACTGTTTTTT.

This clonotype was seen many times. V and J are TRBV5-1 and TRBJ2-5, with 11 bases matching TRBD2. Trimming cost V 0 bases and J 1 base; bases outside gene matches: 5. CDR3 length: 17 residues. Germline-derived CDR1 and CDR2 are SGHRS and YFSETQ. The CDR3 loop reads CASSLGPGLAVQETQYF. In DNA form, the CDR3 reads TGCGCCAGCAGCTTGGGACCGGGACTAGCGGTCCAAGAGACCCAGTACTTC.

This clonotype was counted at least ten times. The CDR3 DNA sequence: TGTGCCAGCAGCTTAAACCGTGTTTCTGGAAACACCATATATTTT. Translating it yields CASSLNRVSGNTIYF. This sequence joins TRBV7-9 and TRBJ1-3; D gene uncertain. The CDR3 covers 15 residues. Germline V gene data show CDR1 as SEHNR and CDR2 as FQNEAQ (reference sequence). V lost 2 bases, J lost 1 base, and 9 bases lay in between. Together with reference TRBV7-9 and TRBJ1-3, the CDR3 gives the full variable domain: DTGVSQNPRHKITKRGQNVTFRCDPISEHNRLYWYRQTLGQGPEFLTYFQNEAQLEKSRLLSDRFSAERPKGSFSTLEIQRTEQGDSAMYLCASSLNRVSGNTIYFGEGSWLTVV.

This clonotype was detected ten times or more. The CDR3: CSAGVRGNQPQHF. CDR3 nucleotides: TGCAGTGCTGGGGTAAGGGGCAATCAGCCCCAGCATTTT. J is TRBJ1-5 and V is TRBV20-1; D gene uncertain. V was pared by 5 bases and J by 2 bases, with 10 bases between. This CDR3 has 13 residues. Germline V gene data show CDR1 as DFQATT and CDR2 as SNEGSKA (reference sequence).

This clonotype was detected a few times. The junction shows a germline mismatch at one end, possibly a read error. The rearrangement links TRBV2 to TRBJ1-5; D may be TRBD1 (5 bases). The CDR3 has 14 residues. The germline CDR1 and CDR2 sequences are SNHLY and FYNNEI. CDR3 sequence reads: CASSEDRGNQPQNF. The CDR3 coding sequence is TGTGCCAGCAGTGAAGATAGGGGTAATCAGCCCCAGAATTTT.

This clonotype was recorded at least ten times. The chain couples TRBV20-1 to TRBJ2-1, with D possibly matching TRBD2 (5 bases). Germline CDR1 is DFQATT and CDR2 is SNEGSKA (reference sequence). This CDR3 comprises 15 residues. The germline V and J ends were trimmed by 1 base and 0 bases, with 10 bases remaining between them. CDR3 in DNA: TGCAGTGCTAGAGGGACTTCGAGCTCCTACAATGAGCAGTTCTTC. Residues: CSARGTSSSYNEQFF.

This clonotype was counted at least ten times. The V call is TRBV29-1, the J call TRBJ1-2; TRBD1 aligns across 10 bases. This CDR3 is 12 amino acids long. Germline-derived CDR1 and CDR2 are SQVTM and ANQGSEA. Losses at the gene ends were 5 bases for V and 7 bases for J; bases not matched to a gene: 4. Here the CDR3 reads CSVSGQGPGYTF. Written as DNA, the CDR3 is TGCAGCGTTTCGGGACAGGGGCCTGGCTACACCTTC.

This clonotype was recorded many times. The chain combines TRBV5-1 with TRBJ1-1, with 8 bases fitting TRBD1. The CDR3 is 15 residues long. CDR1 SGHRS and CDR2 YFSETQ come from the germline V gene. The trim removed 4 bases at V and 0 bases at J, leaving 5 bases unmatched. Here the CDR3 DNA reads TGCGCCAGCAGCGCCAGGGACAGGATGAACACTGAAGCTTTCTTT. The encoded protein is CASSARDRMNTEAFF. The full variable domain, completed using reference TRBV5-1 and TRBJ1-1, is KAGVTQTPRYLIKTRGQQVTLSCSPISGHRSVSWYQQTPGQGLQFLFEYFSETQRNKGNFPGRFSGRQFSNSRSEMNVSTLELGDSALYLCASSARDRMNTEAFFGQGTRLTVV.

This clonotype was found many times. This sequence joins TRBV6-5 and TRBJ1-1, with D possibly being TRBD1 (5 bases). Germline V CDR1 and CDR2: MNHEY, SVGAGI. This CDR3 is 15 amino acids long. Trimming left V 6 bases short and J 3 bases short, with 17 bases between. In nucleotides, the CDR3 is TGTGCCAGCAGGGACGGGGGGGAGGGCGACACTGAAGCTTTCTTT. This encodes CASRDGGEGDTEAFF.

This clonotype was picked up many times. This chain uses TRBV7-9 with TRBJ2-3; D call uncertain. Trimming cost V 5 bases and J 0 bases, with 6 bases left between them. The germline V gene encodes CDR1 SEHNR and CDR2 FQNEAQ (reference sequence). The CDR3 is 13 residues long. The CDR3 loop reads CASSLISTDTQYF. CDR3 in DNA: TGTGCCAGCAGCCTCATTAGCACAGATACGCAGTATTTT.

This clonotype was detected a few times. This chain links TRBV7-9 with TRBJ2-1; D possibly corresponds to TRBD2 (6 bases). The CDR3 has 13 residues. The V and J ends lost 3 bases and 7 bases respectively, with 10 bases between them. Per germline, CDR1 SEHNR and CDR2 FQNEAQ (reference sequence). The CDR3 sequence is CASSFRGLNEQFF. As DNA, the CDR3 is TGTGCCAGCAGCTTCAGAGGACTAAATGAGCAGTTCTTC.

This clonotype occurred many times. CDR3 bases: TGCAGCTCGAATCGTGGAAACACTGAAGCTTTCTTT. Translated: CSSNRGNTEAFF. The chain has TRBV29-1 and TRBJ1-1; no definite D call. In germline, CDR1 is SQVTM, CDR2 ANQGSEA. The CDR3 totals 12 residues. V was cut by 8 bases and J by 2 bases, with 12 bases left in between.

This clonotype was counted ten times or more. The V gene is TRBV20-1, the J gene TRBJ2-6; D gene ambiguous. Trimming stripped 3 bases from V and 0 bases from J, with 9 bases between. The CDR3 totals 15 residues. From germline, CDR1 is DFQATT and CDR2 SNEGSKA (reference sequence). For the CDR3, the DNA is TGCAGTGCTAGTGGAGTGGCCTCTGGGGCCAACGTCCTGACTTTC. Translation: CSASGVASGANVLTF.

This clonotype showed up many times. V is TRBV20-1 and J is TRBJ2-5, with 10 bases that match TRBD1. The CDR3 is 17 residues long. Germline V gene lookup returns CDR1 DFQATT and CDR2 SNEGSKA (reference sequence). V trimming: 0 bases; J trimming: 3 bases; junction bases outside the gene matches: 10. CDR3 sequence: CSARDPLKGQGKETQYF. DNA for the CDR3: TGCAGTGCTAGAGATCCCTTGAAGGGACAGGGGAAAGAGACCCAGTACTTC.

At least ten counts were recorded for this clonotype. This chain links TRBV5-6 with TRBJ1-1, with TRBD1 matching 7 bases. This CDR3 is built from 14 residues. Germline CDR1 reads SGHDT; CDR2 reads YYEEEE. V dropped 3 bases and J dropped 3; count of bases not matched to a gene: 5. CDR3 sequence: CASSSRDSYTEAFF. Here the CDR3 DNA reads TGTGCCAGCAGCTCACGGGACAGTTACACTGAAGCTTTCTTT.

Comment on this clonotype: It may be a read error: a sequence one base away is much more abundant. The CDR3 here is CASSLGLAGSETQYF. The DNA for the CDR3 is TGTGCCAGCAGCTTGGGACTAGCGGGTTCAGAGACCCAGTACTTC. The V gene is TRBV5-8, the J gene TRBJ2-5; 10 nucleotides match TRBD2. CDR1 and CDR2 (germline): SGHTS, YDEGEE. With V trimmed by 0 bases and J by 4 bases, 3 bases remained unmatched. CDR3 length: 15 amino acids.